What follows describes a single T cell receptor (beta chain). This record belongs to a study of OX40 agonist ivuxolimab in advanced cancers. TCRdb's table, derived via immunoSEQ multiplex PCR, lists solely in-frame clones and lacks some. The table includes about 52,000 clones, approximately 83% detected once. The CDR3 runs to 15 residues. With 6 bases clipped from V and 7 bases from J, the junction kept 10 bases outside the gene matches. The germline gives CDR1 MDHEN, CDR2 SYDVKM. The V gene is TRBV28, the J gene TRBJ2-7; 12 bases are a match to TRBD1. The TCR originated in an adult with an advanced solid tumor such as melanoma, head and neck, liver or kidney cancer. The source was CD4+ or CD8+ T cells sorted from blood, collected in a trial of the OX40 agonist ivuxolimab. Here the CDR3 DNA reads TGTGCCAGCAGCCCCTTGGGGACAGGGGGCGGGGAGCAGTACTTC. It codes for CASSPLGTGGGEQYF.